This entry lists 22 T cell receptor beta chains sequenced from one sample in a study of cytomegalovirus exposure and HLA in healthy donors. PCR employed 60 Vbeta and 13 Jbeta primers. Some clones are missing from TCRdb's copy, which holds only in-frame ones; the method was immunoSEQ multiplex PCR. The data contain approximately 150,000 clones, 70% of them singletons. Sequenced material: PBMCs. Receptor source: a man between 18 and 29 years old in good health and CMV-seropositive.

The CDR3 region is CASSVALAGADTQYF. The CDR3 region has the DNA TGTGCCAGCAGTGTCGCTCTAGCGGGAGCGGATACGCAGTATTTT. The chain uses TRBV2 and TRBJ2-3, with TRBD2 identical over 10 bases. The junction had 7 bases not matched to a gene; V was cut back by 4 bases and J by 6 bases. Germline CDR1 reads SNHLY; CDR2 reads FYNNEI. This CDR3 is 15 amino acids long. The full variable domain, with the rest looked up from reference TRBV2 and TRBJ2-3, is EPEVTQTPSHQVTQMGQEVILRCVPISNHLYFYWYRQILGQKVEFLVSFYNNEISEKSEIFDDQFSVERPDGSNFTLKIRSTKLEDSAMYFCASSVALAGADTQYFGPGTRLTVL.

The V gene is TRBV5-1, the J gene TRBJ1-5; D ambiguous. The CDR3 length is 15 residues. Germline CDR1 and CDR2: SGHRS and YFSETQ. Trimming stripped 0 bases from V and 0 bases from J, with 7 bases between. The CDR3, as DNA: TGCGCCAGCAGCTTGGACGGAGATAGCAATCAGCCCCAGCATTTT. Encoded protein: CASSLDGDSNQPQHF.

In this sample, this clone turned up once. V is TRBV6-6 and J is TRBJ1-5, with D possibly TRBD1 on 5 matching bases. CDR1 is MNHNY and CDR2 is SVGAGI in the germline V gene (reference sequence). The length of the CDR3 is 14 residues. With 5 bases removed from V and 2 bases from J, the gap between germline ends came to 10 bases. CDR3 region: CASSMGGGNQPQHF. CDR3 DNA: TGTGCCAGCAGTATGGGAGGGGGCAATCAGCCCCAGCATTTT.

V and J are TRBV7-8 and TRBJ1-1; TRBD1 matches 10 bases. Per germline, CDR1 SGHVS and CDR2 FQNEAQ. The V gene end was trimmed by 2 bases and the J gene end by 2 bases; junction bases not matched to a gene: 8. The CDR3 has 17 amino acids. CDR3 in amino acids: CASSLLGQGTINTEAFF. The CDR3 nucleotides are TGTGCCAGCAGCTTATTGGGACAGGGGACCATTAACACTGAAGCTTTCTTT.

This clone came up a few times. The rearrangement uses TRBV11-2 and TRBJ1-2; tentatively, D is TRBD1 (5 bases). This CDR3 is built from 12 residues. V was shortened by 3 bases and J by 7 bases, with 9 bases between the two germline ends. Germline CDR1 is SGHAT and CDR2 is FQNNGV. The CDR3 sequence: CASSLSGGGYTF. The CDR3 DNA reads as TGTGCCAGCAGCTTGTCCGGGGGTGGCTACACCTTC. Variable domain in full (rest from reference TRBV11-2 and TRBJ1-2): EAGVAQSPRYKIIEKRQSVAFWCNPISGHATLYWYQQILGQGPKLLIQFQNNGVVDDSQLPKDRFSAERLKGVDSTLKIQPAKLEDSAVYLCASSLSGGGYTFGSGTRLTVV.

The chain couples TRBV6-5 to TRBJ2-1, with 9 nucleotides matching TRBD1. CDR1 and CDR2 from the germline V gene are MNHEY and SVGAGI. CDR3 length equals 12 residues. V shed 11 bases, J shed 6 bases, and the junction held 5 bases outside the gene matches. The CDR3 is CASQGAGNEQFF. DNA for the CDR3: TGTGCCTCACAGGGGGCGGGCAATGAGCAGTTCTTC.

This chain joins TRBV28 and TRBJ1-1, with no clear D. The V gene lost 10 bases and the J gene lost 1 base, with 13 bases spanning the gap. CDR1 is MDHEN, CDR2 SYDVKM, per germline. The length of the CDR3 is 13 residues. The CDR3 reads CAIETKPNTEAFF. DNA of the CDR3: TGTGCCATCGAAACAAAACCGAACACTGAAGCTTTCTTT.

The chain recombines TRBV11-1 with TRBJ2-2; tentatively, D is TRBD1 (5 bases). Germline CDR1 SGHAT, CDR2 FQDESV (reference sequence). V shed 8 bases and J shed 6 bases, with 13 bases lying between them. The CDR3 contains 13 residues. CDR3 sequence: CASATGFSGELFF. The CDR3 coding sequence is TGTGCCAGCGCAACAGGTTTCTCCGGGGAGCTGTTTTTT. Using reference TRBV11-1 and TRBJ2-2 for the parts outside the CDR3, the full variable domain is EAEVAQSPRYKITEKSQAVAFWCDPISGHATLYWYRQILGQGPELLVQFQDESVVDDSQLPKDRFSAERLKGVDSTLKIQPAELGDSAMYLCASATGFSGELFFGEGSRLTVL.

This clone is a singleton in its sample. The gene calls are TRBV4-1 and TRBJ2-1; TRBD2 agrees at 10 bases. CDR1 is MGHRA, CDR2 YSYEKL, per germline. There are 16 residues in the CDR3. V was clipped by 4 bases and J by 2 bases; unmatched bases: 5. This CDR3 reads CASSLRTSGAYNEQFF. The CDR3 DNA is TGCGCCAGCAGCCTCCGGACTAGCGGAGCCTACAATGAGCAGTTCTTC.

Of note for this clone: The identical CDR3 is also encoded by other nucleotide sequences in the sample. The gene calls are TRBV5-1 and TRBJ2-2, with D unresolved. This CDR3 region has 15 residues. Between the trimmed V and J ends, which lost 0 bases and 0 bases, there was a span of 6 bases. CDR1 is SGHRS and CDR2 is YFSETQ in the germline V gene. The CDR3: CASSLDGSNTGELFF. The CDR3 DNA follows: TGCGCCAGCAGCTTGGACGGTTCGAACACCGGGGAGCTGTTTTTT. The full variable domain, completed using reference TRBV5-1 and TRBJ2-2, is KAGVTQTPRYLIKTRGQQVTLSCSPISGHRSVSWYQQTPGQGLQFLFEYFSETQRNKGNFPGRFSGRQFSNSRSEMNVSTLELGDSALYLCASSLDGSNTGELFFGEGSRLTVL.

The chain links TRBV6-1 to TRBJ1-2, with a weak D call TRBD1 (6 bases). In germline, CDR1 is MNHNS, CDR2 SASEGT. The CDR3 covers 13 residues. Trimming took off 7 bases at V and 7 bases at J, with 16 bases between the two ends. The CDR3 region has the DNA TGTGCCAGCACCAATACAGGGAGTGGTGGCTACACCTTC. This gives the protein CASTNTGSGGYTF.

The chain couples TRBV19 to TRBJ1-5; D call uncertain. The CDR3 contains 14 residues. The V gene's germline CDR1 is LNHDA and CDR2 SQIVND (reference sequence). With 3 bases removed from V and 6 bases from J, the gap between germline ends came to 12 bases. The CDR3 sequence: CASSMMVGGQPQHF. The CDR3 DNA reads as TGTGCCAGTAGTATGATGGTTGGCGGTCAGCCCCAGCATTTT.

This chain uses TRBV28 with TRBJ1-1; D may be TRBD1 (5 bases). The germline CDR1 and CDR2 sequences are MDHEN and SYDVKM. The germline V and J ends were trimmed by 2 bases and 1 base, with 17 bases remaining between them. The CDR3 runs to 17 residues. As DNA, the CDR3 is TGTGCCAGCAGTTTACCCGGACCTACCCAGGGGAACACTGAAGCTTTCTTT. Translating gives CASSLPGPTQGNTEAFF.

V is TRBV2 and J is TRBJ1-5; D gene unclear. The CDR3 runs to 14 residues. Trimming took 5 bases from V and 0 from J, leaving 8 bases between them. Germline CDR1 and CDR2: SNHLY and FYNNEI. The chain's CDR3 is CASSTYLSNQPQHF. The CDR3 nucleotides are TGTGCCAGCAGTACCTATCTTAGCAATCAGCCCCAGCATTTT.

This clone was observed a single time. This chain links TRBV5-6 with TRBJ2-7, with 8 nucleotides matching TRBD2. The CDR3 runs to 16 residues. Per the germline V gene, CDR1 is SGHDT and CDR2 is YYEEEE. The trim removed 0 bases at V and 2 bases at J, leaving 7 bases unmatched. The CDR3 nucleotides are TGTGCCAGCAGCTTGGCCGGGGGGACTAGACCCTACGAGCAGTACGTC. This gives the protein CASSLAGGTRPYEQYV.

The rearrangement links TRBV2 to TRBJ1-1; D is uncertain. CDR1 is SNHLY, CDR2 FYNNEI, per germline. Trimming stripped 10 bases from V and 1 base from J, with 13 bases between. The CDR3 is made up of 13 amino acids. The CDR3 here is CATSRLENTEAFF. The CDR3 coding sequence is TGTGCCACTTCGAGACTGGAGAACACTGAAGCTTTCTTT. Complete variable domain (other parts from reference TRBV2 and TRBJ1-1): EPEVTQTPSHQVTQMGQEVILRCVPISNHLYFYWYRQILGQKVEFLVSFYNNEISEKSEIFDDQFSVERPDGSNFTLKIRSTKLEDSAMYFCATSRLENTEAFFGQGTRLTVV.

This clone has just a few counts. CDR3 sequence (DNA): TGTGCCAGCAGCCGTCAGGGGGGGAACACTGAAGCTTTCTTT. This gives the protein CASSRQGGNTEAFF. This sequence joins TRBV14 and TRBJ1-1, with TRBD1 matching 7 bases. V lost 4 bases and J lost 1; bases outside the gene matches: 3. Germline assignment: CDR1 SGHDN and CDR2 FVKESK. The CDR3 has 14 residues.

V gene TRBV19 combines with J gene TRBJ2-3, with unresolved D. The V gene's germline CDR1 is LNHDA and CDR2 SQIVND (reference sequence). This CDR3 spans 15 amino acids. V was pared by 3 bases and J by 3 bases, with 13 bases between. The CDR3 DNA sequence: TGTGCCAGTAGTATGACCCAGGTTGGGACAGATACGCAGTATTTT. Its translation: CASSMTQVGTDTQYF.

The chain couples TRBV5-1 to TRBJ1-2, with TRBD1 matching 7 bases. The germline V gene encodes CDR1 SGHRS and CDR2 YFSETQ. This CDR3 has 13 residues. Trimming at V came to 7 bases and at J to 8 bases, leaving 11 bases not matched to a gene. The CDR3 sequence: CASGPGGGEGYTF. In nucleotides, the CDR3 is TGCGCCAGCGGCCCGGGAGGGGGCGAAGGCTACACCTTC.

This clone has only a few counts. V gene TRBV5-1 combines with J gene TRBJ1-6; 7 bases map to TRBD1. The germline CDR1 and CDR2 sequences are SGHRS and YFSETQ. The J segment lost 3 bases and the V segment lost 4 bases, leaving 4 bases of the junction unmatched. The CDR3 covers 15 residues. Written as DNA, the CDR3 is TGCGCCAGCAGCGGGACAGCCAACTATAATTCACCCCTCCACTTT. Amino acids: CASSGTANYNSPLHF.

This clone was found a few times. This chain links TRBV18 with TRBJ1-2; TRBD1 matches 7 bases. Germline V CDR1 and CDR2: KGHSH, LQKENI. After removal of 3 bases from V and 8 bases from J, the junction contained 6 bases not matched to a gene. This CDR3 has 13 amino acids. This CDR3 is CASSPRQGEGYTF. DNA for the CDR3: TGTGCCAGCTCACCCCGACAGGGAGAGGGCTACACCTTC.

The genes are TRBV29-1 and TRBJ1-1; the D is unclear. CDR1 and CDR2 (germline): SQVTM, ANQGSEA. V was shortened by 3 bases and J by 4 bases, with 15 bases between the two germline ends. The CDR3 totals 14 residues. In nucleotides, the CDR3 is TGCAGCGTTGATTACGGAGGTCGCGGCACTGAAGCTTTCTTT. Its protein is CSVDYGGRGTEAFF. The full variable domain, its missing parts supplied by reference TRBV29-1 and TRBJ1-1, is SAVISQKPSRDICQRGTSLTIQCQVDSQVTMMFWYRQQPGQSLTLIATANQGSEATYESGFVIDKFPISRPNLTFSTLTVSNMSPEDSSIYLCSVDYGGRGTEAFFGQGTRLTVV.